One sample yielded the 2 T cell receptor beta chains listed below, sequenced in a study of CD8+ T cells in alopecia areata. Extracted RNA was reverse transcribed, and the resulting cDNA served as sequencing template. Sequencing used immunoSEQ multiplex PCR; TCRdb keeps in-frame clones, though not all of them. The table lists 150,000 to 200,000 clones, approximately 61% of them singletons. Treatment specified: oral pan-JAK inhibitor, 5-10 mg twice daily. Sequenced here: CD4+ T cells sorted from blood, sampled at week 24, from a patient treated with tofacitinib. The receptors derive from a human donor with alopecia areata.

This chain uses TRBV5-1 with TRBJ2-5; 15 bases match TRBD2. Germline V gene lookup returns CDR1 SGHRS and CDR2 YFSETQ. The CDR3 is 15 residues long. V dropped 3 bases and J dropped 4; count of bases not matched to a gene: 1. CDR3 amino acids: CASSSGLAGGETQYF. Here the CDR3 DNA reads TGCGCCAGCAGCTCGGGACTAGCGGGGGGAGAGACCCAGTACTTC.

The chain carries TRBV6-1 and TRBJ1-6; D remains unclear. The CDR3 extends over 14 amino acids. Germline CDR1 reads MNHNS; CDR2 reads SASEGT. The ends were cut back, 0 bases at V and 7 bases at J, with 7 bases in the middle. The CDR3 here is CASSEARLNSPLHF. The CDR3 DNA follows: TGTGCCAGCAGTGAAGCCAGGCTCAATTCACCCCTCCACTTT.